A single T cell receptor beta chain is shown here with its context. CDR3 length: 16 amino acids. V lost 1 base and J lost 3, with 12 bases in between. Germline V lookup: CDR1 SGHTA, CDR2 FQGTGA. This table comes from immunoSEQ multiplex PCR, and its TCRdb copy is limited to in-frame clones, with some not included. Here the sample spans about 170,000 clones, about 90% being singletons. The data are from a study of blood T cell repertoires in COVID-19. Study in general: There were acute and convalescent COVID-19 samples, and they came from the United States, Italy and Spain.

The sequence came from a woman aged 45-65 years who had recovered from COVID-19. Sequenced sample: PBMCs or T cells enriched from blood (not recorded which). The chain employs TRBV7-3 and TRBJ1-4; D may be TRBD1 (6 bases). CDR3 in DNA: TGTGCCAGCAGCTTAATGCCCACAGGGTCTAATGAAAAACTGTTTTTT. As protein: CASSLMPTGSNEKLFF.